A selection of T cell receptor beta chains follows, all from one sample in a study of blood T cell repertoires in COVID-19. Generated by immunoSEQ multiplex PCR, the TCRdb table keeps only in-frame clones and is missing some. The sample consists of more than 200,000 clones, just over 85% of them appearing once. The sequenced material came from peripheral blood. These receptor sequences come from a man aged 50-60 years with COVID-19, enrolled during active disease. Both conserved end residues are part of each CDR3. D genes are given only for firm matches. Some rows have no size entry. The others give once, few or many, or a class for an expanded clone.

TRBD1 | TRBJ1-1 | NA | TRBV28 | CASGDRGRRGEAFF | TGTGCCAGCGGTGACAGGGGGCGTAGGGGTGAAGCTTTCTTT
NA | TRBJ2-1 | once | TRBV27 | CACASRGIYNEQFF | TGTGCCTGCGCCTCCAGGGGTATCTACAATGAGCAGTTCTTC
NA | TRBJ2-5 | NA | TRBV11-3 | CATPADQETQYF | TGTGCCACGCCGGCGGATCAAGAGACCCAGTACTTC
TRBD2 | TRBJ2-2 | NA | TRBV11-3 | CASSDGLAGGRGELFF | TGTGCCAGCAGCGACGGACTAGCGGGGGGGCGAGGGGAGCTGTTTTTT
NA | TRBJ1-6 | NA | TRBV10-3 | CAISQDISSYNSPLHF | TGTGCCATCAGTCAAGACATAAGCTCCTATAATTCACCCCTCCACTTT
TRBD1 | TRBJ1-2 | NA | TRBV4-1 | CASSHIGAGGSGGYTF | TGCGCCAGCAGCCATATTGGGGCAGGGGGCTCTGGAGGCTACACCTTC
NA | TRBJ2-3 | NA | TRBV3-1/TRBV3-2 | CASSQGHTVNTQYF | TGTGCCAGCAGCCAAGGTCATACTGTGAATACGCAGTATTTT
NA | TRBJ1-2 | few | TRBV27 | CASSFSAGAAYYGYTF | TGTGCCAGCAGTTTTTCTGCCGGAGCAGCCTACTATGGCTACACCTTC
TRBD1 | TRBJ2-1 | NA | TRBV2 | CASSETTGRNEQFF | TGTGCCAGCAGTGAAACGACAGGGCGGAATGAGCAGTTCTTC
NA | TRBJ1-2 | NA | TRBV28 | CASSQIHGYTF | TGTGCCAGCAGCCAAATCCATGGCTACACCTTC
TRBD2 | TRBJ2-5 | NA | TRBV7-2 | CASSSGLAGVRETQYF | TGTGCCAGCAGCTCAGGACTAGCGGGGGTAAGGGAGACCCAGTACTTC
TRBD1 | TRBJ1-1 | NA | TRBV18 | CASSRNRGMNTEAFF | TGTGCCAGCTCACGGAACAGGGGGATGAACACTGAAGCTTTCTTT
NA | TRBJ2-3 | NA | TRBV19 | CASSTRRTSTDTQYF | TGTGCCAGTAGTACAAGACGGACTAGCACAGATACGCAGTATTTT
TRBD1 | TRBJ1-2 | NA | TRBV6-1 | CASSERTGERGYTF | TGTGCCAGCAGTGAGAGGACAGGGGAACGTGGCTACACCTTC
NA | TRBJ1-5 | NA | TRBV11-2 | CASSLDREQPQHF | TGTGCCAGCAGCTTAGATAGGGAGCAGCCCCAGCATTTT
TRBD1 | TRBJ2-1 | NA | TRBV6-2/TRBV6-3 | CASSYGDREYNEQFF | TGTGCCAGCAGTTACGGGGACAGGGAGTACAATGAGCAGTTCTTC
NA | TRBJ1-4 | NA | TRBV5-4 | CASSLVGAGNEKLFF | TGTGCCAGCAGCTTGGTGGGCGCCGGTAATGAAAAACTGTTTTTT
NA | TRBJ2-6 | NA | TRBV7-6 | CASSSMTGWYSGANVLTF | TGTGCCAGCAGCTCGATGACAGGCTGGTACTCTGGGGCCAACGTCCTGACTTTC
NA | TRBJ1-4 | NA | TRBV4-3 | CASSQDPGSEKLFF | TGCGCCAGCAGCCAAGATCCGGGGAGTGAAAAACTGTTTTTT
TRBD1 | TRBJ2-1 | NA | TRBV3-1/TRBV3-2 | CASSQSDRVSQQFF | TGTGCCAGCAGCCAATCCGACAGGGTATCCCAACAGTTCTTC
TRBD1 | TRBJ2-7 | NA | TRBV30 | CAWSVQGALEQYF | TGTGCCTGGAGTGTTCAGGGGGCTCTCGAGCAGTACTTC
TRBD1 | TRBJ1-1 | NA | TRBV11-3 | CASSPTGQGGSMNTEAFF | TGTGCCAGCAGCCCAACTGGACAGGGGGGTTCAATGAACACTGAAGCTTTCTTT
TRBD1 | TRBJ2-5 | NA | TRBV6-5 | CASSYLGQGSETQYF | TGTGCCAGCAGTTACTTGGGACAGGGTTCTGAGACCCAGTACTTC
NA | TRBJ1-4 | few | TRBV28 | CASTVPGGNEKLFF | TGTGCCAGCACCGTACCCGGGGGAAATGAAAAACTGTTTTTT
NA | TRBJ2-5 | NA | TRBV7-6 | CASSLSAGTILETQYF | TGTGCCAGCAGCTTATCGGCGGGTACGATATTGGAGACCCAGTACTTC
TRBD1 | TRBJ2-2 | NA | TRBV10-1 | CASSDIGQGNTGELFF | TGCGCCAGCAGTGACATTGGACAGGGGAACACCGGGGAGCTGTTTTTT
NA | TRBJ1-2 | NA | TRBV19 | CASSPRSTGRGYGYTF | TGTGCCAGTAGTCCGAGATCGACAGGAAGGGGCTATGGCTACACCTTC
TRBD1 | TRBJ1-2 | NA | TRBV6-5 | CASSYSRGQGYGYTF | TGTGCCAGCAGTTACTCAAGGGGGCAAGGTTATGGCTACACCTTC
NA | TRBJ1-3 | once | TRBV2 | CASKTPTSGNTIYF | TGTGCCAGCAAGACACCTACGTCTGGAAACACCATATATTTT